This T cell receptor beta chain was sequenced during a study of OX40 agonist ivuxolimab in advanced cancers. Study-wide results and caveats: Expanded clones belonging to CD8+ T cells outnumbered, on average, those of CD4+. The authors did not determine the antigen specificity of the expanded peripheral T cells.

Note on this clone: The antigen is not known.

Profiled with immunoSEQ multiplex PCR; TCRdb holds only in-frame clones, not every one. Of some 70,000 clones in the sample, about 84% were seen once. The clonotype was recovered from an adult with an advanced solid tumor such as melanoma, head and neck, liver or kidney cancer. The sample here was CD4+ or CD8+ T cells sorted from blood, taken in a trial of the OX40 agonist ivuxolimab.

The CDR3 region has the DNA TGTGCCAGCAGTAGACGGTGGCGGACGGAACCCTACGAGCAGTACTTC. Translation: CASSRRWRTEPYEQYF. V is TRBV5-6 and J is TRBJ2-7; D gene ambiguous. Germline loops: CDR1 SGHDT, CDR2 YYEEEE. CDR3 size: 16 residues. Trimming left V 5 bases short and J 2 bases short, with 20 bases between.